The sequence of this TCR beta chain was determined in a study of blood T cells in healthy people across ages. In this sample, this clonotype turned up once. A much larger clonotype is one base distant, so this may be a read error. Staff drew 9 to 10 milliliters of peripheral blood from each donor. Using a J-beta primer mix together with a sample-barcoded 5' primer, a second PCR was run for about 6 to 11 cycles. Using its own MiXCR run on the 5' RACE reads, TCRdb lists one record per CDR3 protein. The sample lists hundreds of thousands of distinct CDR3 sequences, approximately 30% occurring once. Trimming pared 5 bases from V and 4 bases from J, leaving 9 bases between. The CDR3 is made up of 14 amino acids. CDR1 and CDR2 from the germline V gene are MNHEY and SVGAGI.

Sequenced: blood. The sequence came from a woman of 80 years or more in good health. The V call is TRBV6-5, the J call TRBJ1-6; D not resolved. The CDR3 DNA reads as TGTGCCAGCAGTGACGTGGGATATAATTCACCCCTCCACTTT. This encodes CASSDVGYNSPLHF.